This T cell receptor beta chain came from a study of cytotoxic CD8 clonotypes in ibrutinib-treated CLL. Overall study: Patient counts were roughly 10 relapsed/refractory, more than 14 treatment-naive and about 18 IGHV unmutated. A median roughly 11 months of treatment, range 6 to 36, preceded the collection of response samples.

A 1 in 200,000 to 1 in 1 million T cell depth was the sequencing target. Some clones are missing from TCRdb's copy, which holds only in-frame ones; the method was immunoSEQ multiplex PCR. This sample carries more than 140,000 clones, approximately 77% of them seen once, and the ten largest clones take around 30%. Frozen PBMC stocks contributed approximately 2.1 micrograms of genomic DNA to the TCR beta libraries. The CDR3 covers 14 residues. The germline gives CDR1 MDHEN, CDR2 SYDVKM. Deletions cut 8 bases from V and 5 bases from J, with 18 bases between. The sequencing used PBMCs, collected after 12 months of ibrutinib treatment. The chain joins TRBV28 to TRBJ1-2, with D unclear. This TCR was sampled from a human donor with chronic lymphocytic leukemia. For the CDR3, the DNA is TGTGCCAGCCACCCCGACGGAAGTCTATATGGCTACACCTTC. Translated: CASHPDGSLYGYTF.